This T cell receptor (beta chain) was captured in a study of T cell changes during pregnancy in multiple sclerosis. Deletions cut 0 bases from V and 5 bases from J, with 8 bases between. This CDR3 is built from 13 residues. The V gene's germline CDR1 is SGDLS and CDR2 YYNGEE. Only in-frame clones appear in the TCRdb table, and some are missing; sequencing was by immunoSEQ multiplex PCR. The data show tens of thousands of clones, more than 90% seen once. The clonotype was recovered from a female donor in good health, enrolled as a control in a pregnancy study. This rearrangement joins TRBV9 to TRBJ1-1, with a possible D match to TRBD1 (5 bases). Sequenced material: peripheral blood, taken after pregnancy. CDR3 amino acids: CASSVDRTTEAFF. CDR3 in DNA: TGTGCCAGCAGCGTAGACAGGACAACTGAAGCTTTCTTT.